A single sample is the source of the 16 T cell receptor beta chains below, sequenced in a study of blood T cell repertoires in COVID-19. Sequencing used immunoSEQ multiplex PCR; TCRdb keeps in-frame clones, though not all of them. The table shows under 200,000 clones, with 86% occurring only once. The specimen was peripheral blood. The receptors originated from a man aged 60 to 75 with acute or convalescent COVID-19.

V usage is TRBV28 and J usage is TRBJ1-6; D call uncertain. V was cut by 3 bases and J by 10 bases, with 13 bases left in between. This CDR3 is built from 14 residues. Germline CDR1 is MDHEN and CDR2 is SYDVKM. CDR3 bases: TGTGCCAGCAGTTTCCGACGGGCGGGGTCACCCCTCCACTTT. This gives the protein CASSFRRAGSPLHF.

The chain uses TRBV5-1 and TRBJ2-7; 8 bases are shared with TRBD2. Germline V gives CDR1 SGHRS, CDR2 YFSETQ. The CDR3 extends over 15 amino acids. After removal of 3 bases from V and 0 bases from J, the junction contained 5 bases not matched to a gene. In nucleotides, the CDR3 is TGCGCCAGCAGCTCCGGGGGGGGGAGCTCCTACGAGCAGTACTTC. As protein: CASSSGGGSSYEQYF.

This clone has just one count. V usage is TRBV7-2 and J usage is TRBJ1-5; D gene unclear. Germline V gene lookup returns CDR1 SGHTA and CDR2 FQGNSA. This CDR3 spans 15 amino acids. Trimming shortened V by 1 base and J by 0 bases, and 7 bases separated the two germline ends. The CDR3 sequence: CASSLVALSNQPQHF. CDR3 coding DNA: TGTGCCAGCAGCTTAGTAGCCCTTAGCAATCAGCCCCAGCATTTT.

This clone was seen only once. CDR3 region: CASSLGLGGMTEAFF. The CDR3 DNA reads as TGTGCCAGCAGCTTGGGTTTGGGGGGGATGACTGAAGCTTTCTTT. This chain connects TRBV5-4 to TRBJ1-1; tentatively, D is TRBD1 (5 bases). This CDR3 comprises 15 residues. V was clipped by 0 bases and J by 5 bases, with 14 bases between them. Germline assignment: CDR1 SGHNT and CDR2 YYREEE (reference sequence).

This clone showed up just a few times. The rearrangement links TRBV15 to TRBJ1-2; D perhaps matches TRBD1 (5 bases). The germline CDR1 and CDR2 sequences are LNHNV and YYDKDF (reference sequence). The CDR3 has 14 residues. Trimming shortened V by 9 bases and J by 8 bases, and 22 bases separated the two germline ends. CDR3 in amino acids: CATRTRQTDSGYTF. CDR3 nucleotides: TGTGCCACTCGCACGCGGCAGACAGATTCGGGCTACACCTTC.

V gene TRBV9 combines with J gene TRBJ1-6; D remains unclear. The CDR3 totals 14 residues. Looked up from germline, CDR1 is SGDLS and CDR2 is YYNGEE. Trimming took off 4 bases at V and 5 bases at J, with 10 bases between the two ends. CDR3 region: CASSHGLNNSPLHF. The CDR3 bases are TGTGCCAGCAGCCATGGACTCAATAATTCACCCCTCCACTTT.

The chain has TRBV4-1 and TRBJ2-5, with 10 nucleotides matching TRBD2. The CDR3 totals 16 residues. With V trimmed by 4 bases and J by 5 bases, 10 bases remained unmatched. CDR1 MGHRA and CDR2 YSYEKL come from the germline V gene. The DNA of the CDR3 is TGCGCCAGCAGCCGAGCGCGAGCGGGAGGGCAGGAGACCCAGTACTTC. Its translation is CASSRARAGGQETQYF.

In its sample, this clone was seen a few times. The genes are TRBV11-3 and TRBJ1-1, with TRBD1 as a possible D gene (5 bases). From germline, CDR1 is SGHNT and CDR2 YENEEA. With 5 bases removed from V and 2 bases from J, the gap between germline ends came to 12 bases. This CDR3 spans 14 amino acids. CDR3 in amino acids: CASSPGGKNTEAFF. CDR3 nucleotide sequence: TGTGCCAGCAGCCCCGGGGGGAAAAACACTGAAGCTTTCTTT.

CDR3 sequence reads: CASTERAGLRNSPLHF. The CDR3 nucleotides read TGTGCCAGCACCGAGAGAGCGGGACTACGAAATTCACCCCTCCACTTT. V is TRBV27 and J is TRBJ1-6; tentatively, D is TRBD1 (5 bases). Germline CDR1 reads MNHEY; CDR2 reads SMNVEV (reference sequence). Trimming stripped 7 bases from V and 7 bases from J, with 20 bases between. This CDR3 spans 16 amino acids.

The chain is built from TRBV3-1 (or the pseudogene TRBV3-2) and TRBJ2-1, with 10 bases matching TRBD1. The CDR3 consists of 16 residues. The junction had 5 bases not matched to a gene; V was cut back by 4 bases and J by 2 bases. Per germline, CDR1 LGHDT and CDR2 YNNKEL (reference sequence). The CDR3 spells CASSLRTGGTYNEQFF. The CDR3, as DNA: TGTGCCAGCAGCCTACGGACAGGGGGTACCTACAATGAGCAGTTCTTC.

This clone appeared a few times. The V gene is TRBV5-1, the J gene TRBJ1-1; D might be TRBD1 (5 bases). The CDR3 is 14 residues long. CDR1 and CDR2 from the germline V gene are SGHRS and YFSETQ. V gave up 6 bases and J gave up 6 bases, with 18 bases separating them. The CDR3 DNA reads as TGCGCCAGCATCCTGGACACGTCCGTTTCTGAAGCTTTCTTT. This gives the protein CASILDTSVSEAFF.

V usage is TRBV6-2 or TRBV6-3 and J usage is TRBJ1-5; no definite D call. CDR3 length equals 14 residues. Trimming pared 6 bases from V and 8 bases from J, leaving 17 bases between. Germline CDR1 is MNHEY and CDR2 is SVGEGT. This chain's CDR3 is CASSGQALWEPQHF. In nucleotides, the CDR3 is TGTGCCAGCAGCGGGCAGGCGCTATGGGAGCCCCAGCATTTT.

This chain uses TRBV7-3 with TRBJ2-1; tentative D call: TRBD2 (6 bases). This CDR3 is 13 amino acids long. The V gene's germline CDR1 is SGHTA and CDR2 FQGTGA. Trimming left V 5 bases short and J 9 bases short, with 14 bases between. In DNA, the CDR3 is TGTGCCAGCAGCCCGACTAGTTCTGGTGAGCAGTTCTTC. This gives the protein CASSPTSSGEQFF.

The chain carries TRBV14 and TRBJ2-7; 10 bases map to TRBD1. Losses at the gene ends were 5 bases for V and 5 bases for J; bases not matched to a gene: 6. The CDR3 covers 14 residues. CDR1 SGHDN and CDR2 FVKESK come from the germline V gene. The DNA for the CDR3 is TGTGCCAGCAGCGACCGGGACAGGGGCGACGAGCAGTACTTC. This sequence encodes CASSDRDRGDEQYF.

This chain's CDR3 is CASSPRPGDEQYF. The DNA for the CDR3 is TGTGCCAGCAGCCCACGGCCGGGGGACGAGCAGTACTTC. V is TRBV7-3 and J is TRBJ2-7; a weak D match, TRBD2 (6 bases). The CDR3 runs to 13 residues. Germline values: CDR1 SGHTA, CDR2 FQGTGA. Deletions cut 5 bases from V and 5 bases from J, with 13 bases between.

The chain joins TRBV9 to TRBJ1-6; D is unclear. The germline gives CDR1 SGDLS, CDR2 YYNGEE. With 1 base removed from V and 0 bases from J, the gap between germline ends came to 11 bases. This CDR3 is built from 17 residues. The DNA of the CDR3 is TGTGCCAGCAGCGTAAACAGCTTTAGCTCCTATAATTCACCCCTCCACTTT. It is translated as CASSVNSFSSYNSPLHF.